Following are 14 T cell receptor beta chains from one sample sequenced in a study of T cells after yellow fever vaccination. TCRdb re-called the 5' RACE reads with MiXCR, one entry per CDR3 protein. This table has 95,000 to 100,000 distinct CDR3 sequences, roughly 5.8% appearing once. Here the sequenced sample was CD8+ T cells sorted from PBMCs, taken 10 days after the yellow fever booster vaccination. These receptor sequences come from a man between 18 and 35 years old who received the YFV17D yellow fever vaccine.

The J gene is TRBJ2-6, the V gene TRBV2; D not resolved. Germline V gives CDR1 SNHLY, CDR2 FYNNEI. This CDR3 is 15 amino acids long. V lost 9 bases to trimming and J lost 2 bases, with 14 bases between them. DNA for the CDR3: TGTGCCAGACAGAAGTCGTTCCCTGGGGCCAACGTCCTGACTTTC. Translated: CARQKSFPGANVLTF.

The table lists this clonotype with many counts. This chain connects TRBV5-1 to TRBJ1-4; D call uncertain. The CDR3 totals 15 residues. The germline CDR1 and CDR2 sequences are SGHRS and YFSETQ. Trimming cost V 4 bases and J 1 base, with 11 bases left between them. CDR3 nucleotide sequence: TGCGCCAGCAGCGCCTACATCGGAACTAATGAAAAACTGTTTTTT. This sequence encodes CASSAYIGTNEKLFF.

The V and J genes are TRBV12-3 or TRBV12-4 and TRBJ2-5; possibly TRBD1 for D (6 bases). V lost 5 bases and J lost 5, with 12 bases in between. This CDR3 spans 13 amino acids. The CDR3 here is CASSTQGTETQYF. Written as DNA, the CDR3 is TGTGCCAGCAGTACTCAGGGGACGGAGACCCAGTACTTC.

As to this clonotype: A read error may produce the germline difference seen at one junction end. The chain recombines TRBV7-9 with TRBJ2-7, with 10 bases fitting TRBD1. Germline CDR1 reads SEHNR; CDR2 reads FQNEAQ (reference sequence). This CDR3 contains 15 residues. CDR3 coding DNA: TGTGCCAGCAGCATAGCCGGGACAGGGGACTACGAGCAGTACTTC. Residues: CASSIAGTGDYEQYF.

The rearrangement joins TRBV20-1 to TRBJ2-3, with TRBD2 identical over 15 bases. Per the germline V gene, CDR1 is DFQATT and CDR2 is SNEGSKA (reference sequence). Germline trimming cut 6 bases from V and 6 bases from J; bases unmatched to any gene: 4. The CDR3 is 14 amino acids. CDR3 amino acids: CSAGTSGGMDTQYF. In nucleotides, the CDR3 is TGCAGTGCGGGGACTAGCGGGGGGATGGATACGCAGTATTTT.

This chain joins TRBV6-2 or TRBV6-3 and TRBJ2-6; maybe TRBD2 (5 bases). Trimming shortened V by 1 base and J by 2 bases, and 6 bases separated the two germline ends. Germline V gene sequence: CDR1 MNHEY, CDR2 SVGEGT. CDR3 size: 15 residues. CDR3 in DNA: TGTGCCAGCAGTTACTGGAGGACTGGGGCCAACGTCCTGACTTTC. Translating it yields CASSYWRTGANVLTF.

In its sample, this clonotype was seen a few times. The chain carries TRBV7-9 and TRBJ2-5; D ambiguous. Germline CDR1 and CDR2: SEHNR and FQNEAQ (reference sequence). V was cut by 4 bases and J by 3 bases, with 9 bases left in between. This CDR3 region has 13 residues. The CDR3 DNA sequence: TGTGCCAGCAGCTCCAGTGTTAAAGAGACCCAGTACTTC. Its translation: CASSSSVKETQYF.

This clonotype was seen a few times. The CDR3 region has the DNA TGTGCCACCAGCAGAGAGGTAGGGGACCAAGAGACCCAGTACTTC. Protein: CATSREVGDQETQYF. The chain employs TRBV15 and TRBJ2-5; tentative D call: TRBD1 (5 bases). Germline values: CDR1 LNHNV, CDR2 YYDKDF (reference sequence). The V end was cut by 0 bases, the J end by 0 bases, with 8 bases between. This CDR3 is 15 amino acids long.

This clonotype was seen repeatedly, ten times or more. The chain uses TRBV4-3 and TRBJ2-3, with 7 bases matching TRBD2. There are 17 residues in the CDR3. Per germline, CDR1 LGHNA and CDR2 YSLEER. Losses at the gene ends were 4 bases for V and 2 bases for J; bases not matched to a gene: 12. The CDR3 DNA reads TGCGCCAGCAGCCGCCACCCTCTTGGGGGGGACACAGATACGCAGTATTTT. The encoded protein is CASSRHPLGGDTDTQYF.

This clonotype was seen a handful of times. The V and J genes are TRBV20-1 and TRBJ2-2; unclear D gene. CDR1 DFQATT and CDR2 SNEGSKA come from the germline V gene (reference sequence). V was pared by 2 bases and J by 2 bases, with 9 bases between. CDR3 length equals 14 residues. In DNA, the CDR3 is TGCAGTGCTAGAAGTCGGATTAACACCGGGGAGCTGTTTTTT. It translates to CSARSRINTGELFF.

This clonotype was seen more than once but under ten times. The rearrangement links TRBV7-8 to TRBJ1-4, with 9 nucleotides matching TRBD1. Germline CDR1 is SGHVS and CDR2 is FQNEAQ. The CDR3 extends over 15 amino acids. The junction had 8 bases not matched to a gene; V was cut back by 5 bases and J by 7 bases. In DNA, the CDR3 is TGTGCCAGCAGCGACCGGACAGGGGTAACTGAAAAACTGTTTTTT. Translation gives CASSDRTGVTEKLFF.

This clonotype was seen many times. CDR3 residues: CASSQKYLGGDTQYF. The DNA for the CDR3 is TGCGCCAGCAGCCAGAAATATCTAGGGGGAGATACGCAGTATTTT. V gene TRBV4-1 combines with J gene TRBJ2-3, with D tentatively TRBD1 (6 bases). The CDR3 is 15 amino acids. CDR1 and CDR2 (germline): MGHRA, YSYEKL. The ends were cut back, 3 bases at V and 5 bases at J, with 15 bases in the middle.

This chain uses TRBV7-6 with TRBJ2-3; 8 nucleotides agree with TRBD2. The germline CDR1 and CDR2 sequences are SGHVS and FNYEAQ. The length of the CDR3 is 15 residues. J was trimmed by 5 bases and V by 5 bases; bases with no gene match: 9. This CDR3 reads CASSPAGALLDTQYF. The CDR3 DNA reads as TGTGCCAGCAGCCCAGCGGGGGCTCTGTTAGATACGCAGTATTTT. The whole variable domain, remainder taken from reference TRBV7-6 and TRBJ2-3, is GAGVSQSPRYKVTKRGQDVALRCDPISGHVSLYWYRQALGQGPEFLTYFNYEAQQDKSGLPNDRFSAERPEGSISTLTIQRTEQRDSAMYRCASSPAGALLDTQYFGPGTRLTVL.

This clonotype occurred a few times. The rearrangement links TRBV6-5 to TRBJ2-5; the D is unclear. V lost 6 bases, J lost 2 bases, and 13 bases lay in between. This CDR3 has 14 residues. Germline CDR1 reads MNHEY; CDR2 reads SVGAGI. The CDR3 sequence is CASSTGVFQETQYF. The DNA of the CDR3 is TGTGCCAGCAGCACTGGGGTCTTTCAAGAGACCCAGTACTTC.